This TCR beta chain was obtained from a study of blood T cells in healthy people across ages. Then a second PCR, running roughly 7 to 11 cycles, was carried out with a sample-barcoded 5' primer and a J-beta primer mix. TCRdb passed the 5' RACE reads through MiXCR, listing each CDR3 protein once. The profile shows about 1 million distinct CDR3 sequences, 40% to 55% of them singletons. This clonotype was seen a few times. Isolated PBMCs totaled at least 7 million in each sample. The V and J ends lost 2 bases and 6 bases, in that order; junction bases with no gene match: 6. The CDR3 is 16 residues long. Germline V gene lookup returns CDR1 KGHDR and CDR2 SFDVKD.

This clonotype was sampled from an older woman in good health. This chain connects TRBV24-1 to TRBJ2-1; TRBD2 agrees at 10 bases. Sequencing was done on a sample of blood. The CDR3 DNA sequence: TGTGCCACCAGTGATTCTAGCGGGAGCCCCGTCAATGAGCAGTTCTTC. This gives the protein CATSDSSGSPVNEQFF.